The 20 T cell receptor beta chains given below trace back to one sample, sequenced in a study of identical twins. Each CDR3 protein gets one entry after TCRdb re-called the 5' RACE reads with MiXCR. The sample holds 500,000 to 600,000 distinct CDR3 sequences, less than 25% seen once. Separately, the same data were catalogued under a study of T cells expressing NK-cell markers.

Sequenced input: CD4+ T cells sorted from blood. These TCRs come from a woman in her late teens or twenties in good health.

This clonotype has more than one count but fewer than ten. The chain uses TRBV7-2 and TRBJ2-3; 8 nucleotides agree with TRBD1. With 5 bases clipped from V and 3 bases from J, the junction kept 10 bases outside the gene matches. CDR3 length: 16 amino acids. Per germline, CDR1 SGHTA and CDR2 FQGNSA. The CDR3 DNA reads TGTGCCAGCAGCCCGCAGGGGGCTCGGATAACAGATACGCAGTATTTT. Protein: CASSPQGARITDTQYF.

This clonotype was seen more than once but under ten times. The rearrangement uses TRBV20-1 and TRBJ1-2; D is undetermined. There are 11 residues in the CDR3. Trimming stripped 2 bases from V and 7 bases from J, with 8 bases between. Germline CDR1 is DFQATT and CDR2 is SNEGSKA (reference sequence). The DNA of the CDR3 is TGCAGTGCTAGATCCGTGGGTGGCTACACCTTC. This gives the protein CSARSVGGYTF.

This clonotype was detected ten times or more. J is TRBJ1-2 and V is TRBV7-9; unclear D gene. This CDR3 comprises 13 residues. Trimming stripped 5 bases from V and 4 bases from J, with 11 bases between. CDR1 is SEHNR, CDR2 FQNEAQ, per germline (reference sequence). The CDR3 loop is CASSPRYSYGYTF. The DNA for the CDR3 is TGTGCCAGCAGCCCTCGATACAGCTATGGCTACACCTTC.

This clonotype occurred many times. The V and J genes are TRBV20-1 and TRBJ2-5; D remains unclear. V shed 6 bases and J shed 5 bases, with 7 bases lying between them. Germline lookup yields CDR1 DFQATT and CDR2 SNEGSKA (reference sequence). The CDR3 has 10 residues. The CDR3 DNA is TGCAGTGCCGAATGGGAGACCCAGTACTTC. This gives the protein CSAEWETQYF.

V gene TRBV3-1 combines with J gene TRBJ2-1; D perhaps matches TRBD1 (5 bases). Trimming left V 4 bases short and J 0 bases short, with 22 bases between. This CDR3 region has 19 residues. Germline CDR1 reads LGHDT; CDR2 reads YNNKEL (reference sequence). The CDR3 coding sequence is TGTGCCAGCAGCCTCCCTACACGGAAAGGGGTTCTCTCCTACAATGAGCAGTTCTTC. It translates to CASSLPTRKGVLSYNEQFF.

The chain recombines TRBV20-1 with TRBJ2-7, with 8 bases that match TRBD2. Germline lookup yields CDR1 DFQATT and CDR2 SNEGSKA (reference sequence). V was pared by 5 bases and J by 8 bases, with 8 bases of the junction left unmatched. The CDR3 extends over 12 amino acids. The CDR3 here is CSAGSGSLKQYF. The CDR3 coding sequence is TGCAGTGCTGGAAGCGGGAGTCTTAAGCAGTACTTC.

V and J are TRBV4-2 and TRBJ2-1; D not resolved. V shed 8 bases and J shed 8 bases, with 19 bases lying between them. Germline V gives CDR1 LGHNA, CDR2 YNFKEQ. The CDR3 contains 14 residues. The CDR3 region has the DNA TGTGCCAGCGGAAAGATAGGTCAAACGGATGAGCAGTTCTTC. Translation: CASGKIGQTDEQFF.

This clonotype has only a few counts. The rearrangement uses TRBV20-1 and TRBJ2-3; tentative D call: TRBD1 (5 bases). With 5 bases removed from V and 2 bases from J, the gap between germline ends came to 11 bases. Germline assignment: CDR1 DFQATT and CDR2 SNEGSKA (reference sequence). CDR3 length: 13 amino acids. CDR3 sequence (DNA): TGCAGTGCTTGGCAGGGCCCCACAGATACGCAGTATTTT. Protein sequence: CSAWQGPTDTQYF.

This clonotype was recorded many times. The V gene is TRBV6-1, the J gene TRBJ1-1; possible D gene TRBD1, 6 bases. CDR3 length equals 13 residues. Trimming left V 8 bases short and J 0 bases short, with 10 bases between. Germline lookup yields CDR1 MNHNS and CDR2 SASEGT. The CDR3, as DNA: TGTGCCAGCCAGGGGACTGTGAACACTGAAGCTTTCTTT. This gives the protein CASQGTVNTEAFF.

V gene TRBV5-1 combines with J gene TRBJ2-7; tentative D call: TRBD1 (6 bases). The CDR3 runs to 15 residues. CDR1 and CDR2 (germline): SGHRS, YFSETQ. V lost 5 bases, J lost 0 bases, and 15 bases lay in between. In nucleotides, the CDR3 is TGCGCCAGCAGGCCGCCCAGGGGCAGCTCCTACGAGCAGTACTTC. Its translation: CASRPPRGSSYEQYF. The whole variable domain, filled in from reference TRBV5-1 and TRBJ2-7, reads KAGVTQTPRYLIKTRGQQVTLSCSPISGHRSVSWYQQTPGQGLQFLFEYFSETQRNKGNFPGRFSGRQFSNSRSEMNVSTLELGDSALYLCASRPPRGSSYEQYFGPGTRLTVT.

The chain is built from TRBV11-3 and TRBJ2-1; D unresolved. CDR1 and CDR2 (germline): SGHNT, YENEEA. There are 13 residues in the CDR3. V lost 2 bases and J 3 bases, leaving 5 bases between the germline ends. The CDR3 region has the DNA TGTGCCAGCAGCTTAAACGTCTACAATGAGCAGTTCTTC. Residues: CASSLNVYNEQFF.

The rearrangement uses TRBV20-1 and TRBJ2-3, with D possibly matching TRBD1 (5 bases). V lost 0 bases and J lost 0, with 13 bases in between. Germline V gene sequence: CDR1 DFQATT, CDR2 SNEGSKA (reference sequence). This CDR3 spans 16 amino acids. CDR3: CSARDGAQWSTDTQYF. The CDR3 DNA follows: TGCAGTGCTAGAGATGGGGCACAGTGGAGCACAGATACGCAGTATTTT.

This clonotype appeared a few times. The chain uses TRBV6-5 and TRBJ1-5; D possibly corresponds to TRBD1 (5 bases). The germline V gene encodes CDR1 MNHEY and CDR2 SVGAGI. The CDR3 length is 16 residues. Trimming took off 3 bases at V and 0 bases at J, with 12 bases between the two ends. CDR3 nucleotide sequence: TGTGCCAGCAGTTATAAGGGGAGGTATAGCAATCAGCCCCAGCATTTT. Amino acids: CASSYKGRYSNQPQHF.

This clonotype was seen a handful of times. This chain links TRBV7-9 with TRBJ2-3; 9 nucleotides align to TRBD2. Germline V CDR1 and CDR2: SEHNR, FQNEAQ (reference sequence). Trimming removed 5 bases from V and 4 bases from J; junction bases left unmatched: 10. The CDR3 covers 16 residues. The CDR3 reads CASSTRRGGGADTQYF. In nucleotides, the CDR3 is TGTGCCAGCAGCACCCGGAGAGGCGGGGGGGCAGATACGCAGTATTTT.

This clonotype has a handful of counts. V and J are TRBV2 and TRBJ2-5, with D perhaps assigned TRBD1 or TRBD2 (5 bases each). The germline gives CDR1 SNHLY, CDR2 FYNNEI. Trimming left V 5 bases short and J 2 bases short, with 9 bases between. The CDR3 has 13 amino acids. CDR3 sequence reads: CASSRGEQETQYF. CDR3 nucleotides: TGTGCCAGCAGTCGAGGGGAGCAAGAGACCCAGTACTTC.

The chain joins TRBV2 to TRBJ2-2; D remains unclear. The germline V gene encodes CDR1 SNHLY and CDR2 FYNNEI. This CDR3 has 13 amino acids. V was clipped by 6 bases and J by 6 bases, with 11 bases between them. The CDR3 DNA reads as TGTGCCAGCAGAGTGGACCCGCCCGGGGAGCTGTTTTTT. It is translated as CASRVDPPGELFF.

The chain is built from TRBV20-1 and TRBJ2-1; tentative D call: TRBD2 (6 bases). The CDR3 spans 13 residues. V shed 0 bases and J shed 9 bases, with 12 bases lying between them. Germline lookup yields CDR1 DFQATT and CDR2 SNEGSKA (reference sequence). The CDR3 is CSARDPWGVEQFF. As DNA, the CDR3 is TGCAGTGCTAGAGACCCCTGGGGGGTTGAGCAGTTCTTC.

This clonotype showed up just once. This rearrangement joins TRBV6-1 to TRBJ1-1; D perhaps matches TRBD1 (6 bases). The CDR3 covers 14 residues. Trimming removed 7 bases at V and 0 bases at J, with 12 bases between. Germline CDR1 and CDR2: MNHNS and SASEGT. Here the CDR3 reads CASIKAGVNTEAFF. CDR3 in DNA: TGTGCCAGCATTAAAGCAGGGGTGAACACTGAAGCTTTCTTT.

The chain joins TRBV19 to TRBJ1-1; 7 bases map to TRBD1. V trimming: 3 bases; J trimming: 3 bases; junction bases outside the gene matches: 7. CDR1 and CDR2 from the germline V gene are LNHDA and SQIVND (reference sequence). The CDR3 length is 15 residues. In nucleotides, the CDR3 is TGTGCCAGTAGTATCACCGGGACAGCTTACACTGAAGCTTTCTTT. It yields the protein CASSITGTAYTEAFF.

The V and J genes are TRBV6-5 and TRBJ2-7; TRBD2 is a possible D gene (7 bases). Germline loops: CDR1 MNHEY, CDR2 SVGAGI. The CDR3 length is 16 residues. V was trimmed by 4 bases and J by 2 bases, leaving 18 bases between them. The CDR3 region has the DNA TGTGCCAGCAGTTCGGGCCGGGGGGCCCGTCCCTACGAGCAGTACTTC. Amino acids: CASSSGRGARPYEQYF.